This T cell receptor (beta chain) emerged from a study of cytomegalovirus exposure and HLA in healthy donors. With regard to this clone: Its antigen is not identified.

Here immunoSEQ multiplex PCR was the method, and the copy in TCRdb shows in-frame clones only, minus some. This table has approximately 60,000 clones, approximately 93% appearing once. General study findings and limits: Most TCR sequences were rare, but some public TCRs occurred in many donors.

Sequences were obtained from PBMCs. This receptor was taken from a woman younger than 30 in good health and CMV-seronegative.

The CDR3 nucleotides read TGTGCCAGCAGCGTAGGGTGGGCCGGGACAGGGGGCGACGAGCAGTACTTC. Encoded protein: CASSVGWAGTGGDEQYF. The chain joins TRBV9 to TRBJ2-7; 12 bases fit TRBD1. From germline, CDR1 is SGDLS and CDR2 YYNGEE. This CDR3 region has 17 residues. J lost 5 bases, V lost 0 bases, and 9 bases had no gene match.